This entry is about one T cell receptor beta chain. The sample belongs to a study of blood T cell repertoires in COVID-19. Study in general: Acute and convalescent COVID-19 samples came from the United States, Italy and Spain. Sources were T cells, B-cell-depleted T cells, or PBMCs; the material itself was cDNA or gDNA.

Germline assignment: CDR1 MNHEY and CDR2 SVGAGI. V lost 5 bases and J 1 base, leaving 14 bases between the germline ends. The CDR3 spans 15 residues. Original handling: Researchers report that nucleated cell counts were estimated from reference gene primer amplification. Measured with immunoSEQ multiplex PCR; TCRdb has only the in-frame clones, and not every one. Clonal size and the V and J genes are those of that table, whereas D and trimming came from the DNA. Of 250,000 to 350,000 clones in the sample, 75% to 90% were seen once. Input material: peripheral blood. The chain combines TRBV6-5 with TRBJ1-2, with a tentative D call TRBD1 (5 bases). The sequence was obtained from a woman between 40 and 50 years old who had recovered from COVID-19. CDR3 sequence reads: CASSQQGDLNYGYTF. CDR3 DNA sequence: TGTGCCAGCAGTCAGCAGGGTGACCTTAACTATGGCTACACCTTC.